Sequencing of this T cell receptor beta chain was carried out in a study of T-cell memory formation after mild COVID-19. The CDR3 has 16 amino acids. Trimming took off 0 bases at V and 1 base at J, with 10 bases between the two ends. Germline loops: CDR1 MGHRA, CDR2 YSYEKL. TCRdb passed the 5' RACE reads through MiXCR, listing each CDR3 protein once. In the table there are about 29,000 distinct CDR3 sequences, about 16% of which are singletons. The clonotype originates from an adult who had mild COVID-19 (a few samples of this study predate the infection). Cell type and time point are not known. The material sequenced was PBMCs or a T cell subset sorted from them (not recorded which). The chain links TRBV4-1 to TRBJ2-1; D is perhaps TRBD1 (5 bases). The CDR3 loop is CASSQDGAGSYNEQFF. In nucleotides, the CDR3 is TGCGCCAGCAGCCAAGATGGGGCAGGTTCCTACAATGAGCAGTTCTTC.